This TCR beta chain was profiled in a study of T-cell reconstitution after alpha-beta-depleted transplantation in children. Unique molecular identifiers were incorporated when the TCRbeta library was constructed. Using its own MiXCR run on the PCR reads, TCRdb lists one record per CDR3 protein. The repertoire holds about 340,000 distinct CDR3 sequences, with roughly 16% as singletons. The sample holds a few counts of this clonotype. The germline gives CDR1 DFQATT, CDR2 SNEGSKA (reference sequence). The CDR3 loop spans 13 amino acids. Between the trimmed V and J ends, which lost 3 bases and 1 base, there was a span of 9 bases.

The source material was PBMCs, mostly from graft donor cells, sampled 360 days after TCRalphabeta/CD19-depleted stem cell transplant. The chain employs TRBV20-1 and TRBJ2-5; no definite D call. This clonotype was obtained from a male patient under 10 years old who had a stem cell transplant for acute lymphoblastic leukemia, so the T cells may come from the graft donor. The CDR3 is CSASWAGQETQYF. CDR3 nucleotides: TGCAGTGCTAGCTGGGCAGGCCAAGAGACCCAGTACTTC.